One and the same sample provided the 15 T cell receptor beta chains below, sequenced in a study of graft-versus-host responses after intestinal transplantation. Sequencing used immunoSEQ multiplex PCR; TCRdb keeps in-frame clones, though not all of them. The sample lists fewer than 50,000 clones; 90% to 95% were seen once. The sample was PBMCs, taken 524 days after transplant. Receptors were obtained from a human patient who received an intestinal transplant, so some T cells may come from the graft donor.

This chain connects TRBV4-2 to TRBJ2-1; 7 positions match TRBD2. The germline CDR1 and CDR2 sequences are LGHNA and YNFKEQ. Trimming took 4 bases from V and 2 from J; bases not matched to a gene: 5. This CDR3 is 15 amino acids long. Here the CDR3 DNA reads TGTGCCAGCAGCCTGGGGGGGGTGGCCTACAATGAGCAGTTCTTC. As protein: CASSLGGVAYNEQFF.

The chain links TRBV12-5 to TRBJ1-1; no reliable D call. Trimming left V 0 bases short and J 1 base short, with 12 bases between. CDR3 length: 16 residues. Per germline, CDR1 LGHNT and CDR2 FRNRAP. CDR3 bases: TGTGCTAGTGGTTTGGTGATAGGACCGAGGAACACTGAAGCTTTCTTT. Protein product: CASGLVIGPRNTEAFF.

CDR3 loop: CASSLLAGSYEQYF. The CDR3 nucleotides read TGTGCCAGCAGCTTACTAGCGGGCTCCTACGAGCAGTACTTC. The chain combines TRBV7-2 with TRBJ2-7; TRBD2 agrees at 8 bases. CDR1 is SGHTA, CDR2 FQGNSA, per germline. J was trimmed by 0 bases and V by 2 bases; bases with no gene match: 0. The CDR3 has 14 amino acids. The full variable domain, in which reference TRBV7-2 and TRBJ2-7 provide the parts outside the CDR3, is GAGVSQSPSNKVTEKGKDVELRCDPISGHTALYWYRQSLGQGLEFLIYFQGNSAPDKSGLPSDRFSAERTGGSVSTLTIQRTQQEDSAVYLCASSLLAGSYEQYFGPGTRLTVT.

This chain connects TRBV28 to TRBJ1-1, with D perhaps TRBD1 (6 bases). The CDR3 contains 14 residues. V was cut by 5 bases and J by 6 bases, with 16 bases left in between. The germline CDR1 and CDR2 sequences are MDHEN and SYDVKM. This chain's CDR3 is CASSLHREDSEAFF. The CDR3 DNA reads as TGTGCCAGCAGTCTCCACAGGGAGGATTCTGAAGCTTTCTTT.

This clone showed up just a few times. V usage is TRBV15 and J usage is TRBJ2-3, with 8 bases matching TRBD2. The ends lost 3 bases at V and 0 bases at J; junction bases unmatched: 2. This CDR3 has 15 residues. Germline V gene sequence: CDR1 LNHNV, CDR2 YYDKDF (reference sequence). Written as DNA, the CDR3 is TGTGCCACCAGCAGCTCTAGCGGGAGCACAGATACGCAGTATTTT. It is translated as CATSSSSGSTDTQYF.

Only a few counts were recorded for this clone. V is TRBV1 and J is TRBJ1-1; TRBD1 reflects the table's D call only, with no check against the DNA. TRBV1 is a recognized pseudogene. This CDR3 has 13 amino acids. The CDR3 DNA follows: TGCACCAGCAGCCAAGATTGGGGCGGTGAAGCTTTCTTT. It yields the protein CTSSQDWGGEAFF.

This clone occurred once. V is TRBV10-2 and J is TRBJ1-1; D is unresolved. The CDR3 length is 12 residues. V lost 4 bases, J lost 1 base, and 4 bases lay in between. Germline loops: CDR1 WSHSY, CDR2 SAAADI. For the CDR3, the DNA is TGCGCCAGCAGTGCGGGGAACACTGAAGCTTTCTTT. Encoded protein: CASSAGNTEAFF.

The genes are TRBV4-2 and TRBJ2-1; perhaps TRBD2 as D (6 bases). The CDR3 is 15 amino acids. Germline values: CDR1 LGHNA, CDR2 YNFKEQ. Trimming removed 4 bases at V and 0 bases at J, with 10 bases between. The CDR3 is CASSPRGASYNEQFF. The DNA of the CDR3 is TGTGCCAGCAGCCCTCGCGGGGCCTCCTACAATGAGCAGTTCTTC.

This chain connects TRBV6-5 to TRBJ2-7; D could derive from TRBD1 or TRBD2 (5 bases each). V lost 0 bases and J 1 base, leaving 10 bases between the germline ends. In germline, CDR1 is MNHEY, CDR2 SVGAGI. The CDR3 is 15 residues long. CDR3 loop: CASSYSGTASYEQYF. CDR3 nucleotide sequence: TGTGCCAGCAGTTACTCTGGGACCGCTTCCTACGAGCAGTACTTC.

A single count supports this clone. The chain uses TRBV28 and TRBJ1-5; D is unresolved. This CDR3 comprises 20 residues. Per the germline V gene, CDR1 is MDHEN and CDR2 is SYDVKM. The V gene lost 1 base and the J gene lost 3 bases, with 25 bases spanning the gap. The CDR3 protein is CASSLYIPGSPNHSNQPQHF. The CDR3 DNA is TGTGCCAGCAGTTTATATATTCCGGGATCCCCAAACCACTCCAATCAGCCCCAGCATTTT.

Only one count was recorded for this clone. This sequence joins TRBV2 and TRBJ1-2; D gene uncertain. Trimming pared 8 bases from V and 9 bases from J, leaving 13 bases between. The CDR3 loop spans 11 amino acids. The germline CDR1 and CDR2 sequences are SNHLY and FYNNEI. The CDR3 region is CASRGLFSYTF. DNA of the CDR3: TGTGCCAGCCGAGGGCTATTTAGCTACACCTTC. Complete variable domain (other parts from reference TRBV2 and TRBJ1-2): EPEVTQTPSHQVTQMGQEVILRCVPISNHLYFYWYRQILGQKVEFLVSFYNNEISEKSEIFDDQFSVERPDGSNFTLKIRSTKLEDSAMYFCASRGLFSYTFGSGTRLTVV.

The rearrangement links TRBV5-6 to TRBJ1-2; TRBD1 agrees at 9 bases. This CDR3 has 15 residues. V gave up 2 bases and J gave up 4 bases; unmatched junction bases: 6. From germline, CDR1 is SGHDT and CDR2 YYEEEE. The CDR3 DNA follows: TGTGCCAGCAGCTTTGTAACAGGGGGCCCCTATGGCTACACCTTC. Amino acid sequence: CASSFVTGGPYGYTF.

The DNA for the CDR3 is TGTGCCAGCAGCGTAGATAGTCAGCGGGAGGGCCATCCTAGCTCCTACAATGAGCAGTTCTTC. Translated, it gives CASSVDSQREGHPSSYNEQFF. The V and J genes are TRBV9 and TRBJ2-1, with 10 bases fitting TRBD2. From germline, CDR1 is SGDLS and CDR2 YYNGEE. V lost 0 bases, J lost 0 bases, and 15 bases stayed unmatched. CDR3 size: 21 residues.

The chain links TRBV9 to TRBJ1-1; 7 nucleotides agree with TRBD1. Germline V gene lookup returns CDR1 SGDLS and CDR2 YYNGEE. V dropped 3 bases and J dropped 0; count of bases not matched to a gene: 5. The CDR3 covers 15 residues. CDR3 in amino acids: CASSAEGQMNTEAFF. DNA of the CDR3: TGTGCCAGCAGCGCAGAGGGACAGATGAACACTGAAGCTTTCTTT.

This clone came up once. The chain joins TRBV5-4 to TRBJ2-1, with D possibly TRBD1 on 5 matching bases. The V gene's germline CDR1 is SGHNT and CDR2 YYREEE (reference sequence). This CDR3 is built from 12 residues. V gave up 4 bases and J gave up 15 bases, with 17 bases separating them. The CDR3 loop reads CASSQGAWDRFF. The CDR3 DNA reads as TGTGCCAGCAGCCAGGGCGCCTGGGATCGGTTCTTC.